The 2 T cell receptor beta chains in this list originate from one sample, sequenced in a study of blood T cell repertoires in COVID-19. Generated by immunoSEQ multiplex PCR, the TCRdb table keeps only in-frame clones and is missing some. The sample yields around 250,000 clones, roughly 85% seen once. Sequences were obtained from PBMCs or T cells enriched from blood (not recorded which). The receptor source for this set is a woman aged 45 to 65 with acute COVID-19.

This chain links TRBV12-5 with TRBJ1-5, with 11 bases lining up with TRBD1. V was clipped by 2 bases and J by 0 bases; unmatched bases: 9. CDR3 length equals 19 residues. From germline, CDR1 is LGHNT and CDR2 FRNRAP. The CDR3 nucleotides read TGTGCTAGTGGTTTGACCGCGGGGACAGGGGGTTTTAGCAATCAGCCCCAGCATTTT. Translated: CASGLTAGTGGFSNQPQHF.

This clone has only one observation. The V call is TRBV7-2, the J call TRBJ2-1; 7 bases line up with TRBD2. The CDR3 spans 14 residues. The germline V gene encodes CDR1 SGHTA and CDR2 FQGNSA. After removal of 5 bases from V and 3 bases from J, the junction contained 4 bases not matched to a gene. The CDR3 reads CASSQAGSYNEQFF. DNA of the CDR3: TGTGCCAGCAGCCAAGCGGGGAGCTACAATGAGCAGTTCTTC.